The sequence of this TCR beta chain was determined in a study of control samples from healthy donors and cancer patients (dated by TCRdb to 2018 to 2021). Library generation was performed with the immunoSEQ multiplex PCR assay. Entries here come from immuneACCESS through TCRdb and include only in-frame sequences with V and J called. Some clones fail to appear in such tables; in the studies checked, an unresolved V gene covers under half of the shortfall, and the cause of the remainder is unknown. Across this sample there are about 170,000 clones, with 85% to 95% seen only once. Of the sample, 4.1% is held by the ten largest clones. V and J lose 8 bases and 3 bases, and a span of 13 bases separates them. The CDR3, cysteine through phenylalanine, is 13 amino acids long. The only DNA kept is the CDR3, 39 bases in frame from the first base. Looking up the germline V gene yields CDR1 MDHEN and CDR2 SYDVKM.

To note about this clone: The target of this receptor is not known. No much larger clonotype is one base removed from it; base qualities were not supplied.

The sequence derives from a woman aged 60-70 years in good health. Recombination joined TRBV28 with TRBJ1-2; the D gene is perhaps TRBD1, on 6 matching bases. Sequences were obtained from blood. The sequenced DNA: TGTGCCAGCTACAGGGAGGGTTACTATGGCTACACCTTC. This translates into CASYREGYYGYTF.